The rows below give T cell receptor beta chains drawn from one sample of a study of blood T cell repertoires in COVID-19. Some clones are missing from TCRdb's copy, which holds only in-frame ones; the method was immunoSEQ multiplex PCR. The table includes fewer than 400,000 clones, around 86% detected once. The sequencing input was PBMCs or T cells enriched from blood (not recorded which). The receptors derive from a man between 60 and 75 years old who had recovered from COVID-19. Both conserved end residues are part of each CDR3. A D gene is named only where the DNA matches it firmly. Expanded clones are given a class, and other clones once, few, many or no size at all.

d_call j_call clone_size v_call cdr3_aa cdr3_nt
TRBD1 TRBJ1-2 - TRBV27 CASSLTGRGPYGYTF TGTGCCAGCAGTTTAACCGGCAGGGGGCCCTATGGCTACACCTTC
- TRBJ2-1 - TRBV7-9 CASSLSGTEQFF TGTGCCAGCAGCTTATCAGGTACTGAGCAGTTCTTC
- TRBJ2-1 - TRBV6-5 CASSYSSLYEQFF TGTGCCAGCAGTTACTCTAGCCTCTATGAGCAGTTCTTC
TRBD2 TRBJ2-1 - TRBV29-1 CSAPLAGGVNEQFF TGCAGCGCCCCACTAGCGGGAGGCGTTAATGAGCAGTTCTTC
- TRBJ1-2 - TRBV28 CASSLGNYGYTF TGTGCCAGCAGTTTAGGCAACTATGGCTACACCTTC
TRBD1 TRBJ2-7 - TRBV19 CASSKGQGLYEQYF TGTGCCAGTAGCAAGGGACAGGGGTTGTACGAGCAGTACTTC
TRBD1 TRBJ1-4 - TRBV19 CASTPGQGTEKLFF TGTGCCAGTACCCCGGGACAGGGAACCGAAAAACTGTTTTTT
- TRBJ2-7 - TRBV3-1/TRBV3-2 CASSQDRGQFSEQYF TGTGCCAGCAGCCAAGATCGAGGACAGTTTTCCGAGCAGTACTTC
TRBD2 TRBJ2-1 - TRBV5-1 CASSKLAGAVSNEQFF TGCGCCAGCAGCAAACTAGCGGGAGCAGTGAGCAATGAGCAGTTCTTC
TRBD2 TRBJ2-5 once TRBV18 CASSPRLAGEGETQYF TGTGCCAGCTCACCCCGACTAGCGGGAGAGGGAGAGACCCAGTACTTC
TRBD1 TRBJ2-7 - TRBV6-2/TRBV6-3 CASSRTGQGYEQYF TGTGCCAGCAGTCGGACCGGACAGGGCTACGAGCAGTACTTC
TRBD2 TRBJ2-7 - TRBV27 CASSFDLAGGYEQYF TGTGCCAGCAGTTTCGATCTAGCGGGGGGCTACGAGCAGTACTTC
TRBD1 TRBJ2-7 once TRBV7-9 CASSWGDRGHEQYF TGTGCCAGCAGCTGGGGGGACAGGGGACACGAGCAGTACTTC
TRBD1 TRBJ2-5 - TRBV5-1 CASSLNPGGAKTQYF TGCGCCAGCAGCCTAAATCCAGGGGGCGCAAAGACCCAGTACTTC
TRBD1 TRBJ2-7 - TRBV9 CASSAGTGGLDEQYF TGTGCCAGCAGCGCAGGGACAGGGGGTCTCGACGAGCAGTACTTC
TRBD2 TRBJ2-1 - TRBV28 CASTGGGLAGSNEQFF TGTGCCAGCACTGGGGGGGGACTAGCGGGATCCAATGAGCAGTTCTTC
- TRBJ2-5 - TRBV5-8 CASSPYQGFETQYF TGTGCCAGCAGCCCGTACCAGGGTTTCGAGACCCAGTACTTC
TRBD2 TRBJ2-1 - TRBV5-6 CASSTGGRWGEQFF TGTGCCAGCAGTACAGGCGGGAGGTGGGGTGAGCAGTTCTTC
TRBD1 TRBJ1-1 - TRBV29-1 CSVQTGTANTEAFF TGCAGCGTTCAAACCGGGACAGCGAACACTGAAGCTTTCTTT
TRBD2 TRBJ2-1 few TRBV7-2 CASSPPSSGRWHEQFF TGTGCCAGCAGCCCCCCCTCTAGCGGGAGATGGCATGAGCAGTTCTTC
- TRBJ1-4 - TRBV28 CASSLDVGNGEKLFF TGTGCCAGCAGTTTAGACGTAGGCAACGGGGAAAAACTGTTTTTT
- TRBJ1-5 - TRBV19 CASSRSGRGNQPQHF TGTGCCAGTAGTAGGTCTGGGCGAGGCAATCAGCCCCAGCATTTT
TRBD1 TRBJ1-4 - TRBV7-2 CASSPLTGGDEKLFF TGTGCCAGCAGCCCCTTGACAGGGGGGGACGAAAAACTGTTTTTT
TRBD1 TRBJ2-7 - TRBV19 CASSIEGDRFYEQYF TGTGCCAGTAGTATAGAAGGGGACAGGTTTTACGAGCAGTACTTC
- TRBJ2-7 - TRBV23-1 CATQGGGPSYEQYF TGCGCCACCCAAGGGGGGGGGCCATCCTACGAGCAGTACTTC
- TRBJ1-2 - TRBV25-1 CASSVLGQDQRDYTF TGTGCCAGCAGTGTTTTGGGGCAGGACCAGCGGGACTACACCTTC
TRBD1 TRBJ1-2 - TRBV3-1/TRBV3-2 CASSHQTGGNYGYTF TGTGCCAGCAGCCACCAGACAGGGGGTAACTATGGCTACACCTTC
- TRBJ1-4 once TRBV4-3 CASSRRDGFNEKLFF TGCGCCAGCAGCCGGCGGGACGGATTTAATGAAAAACTGTTTTTT
TRBD1 TRBJ2-2 - TRBV10-3 CAISPDRDNTGELFF TGTGCCATCAGCCCGGACAGGGATAACACCGGGGAGCTGTTTTTT
TRBD1 TRBJ2-7 - TRBV7-6 CASSAIGQGSYEQYF TGTGCCAGCAGCGCGATCGGACAGGGCTCCTACGAGCAGTACTTC
TRBD1 TRBJ2-7 - TRBV11-3 CASSLRGQGPYEQYF TGTGCCAGCAGCTTAAGGGGGCAGGGTCCCTACGAGCAGTACTTC
TRBD2 TRBJ2-5 - TRBV6-1 CASSDKGLAGGETQYF TGTGCCAGCAGTGATAAGGGACTAGCGGGAGGAGAGACCCAGTACTTC
- TRBJ1-3 - TRBV7-2 CASSLSAAASGNTIYF TGTGCCAGCAGCTTATCGGCAGCGGCGTCTGGAAACACCATATATTTT
- TRBJ1-6 - TRBV6-6 CASSSPGNNSPLHF TGTGCCAGCAGTTCCCCCGGGAATAATTCACCCCTCCACTTT
- TRBJ2-2 - TRBV6-5 CASSYEGVISGELFF TGTGCCAGCAGTTACGAGGGGGTTATTTCCGGGGAGCTGTTTTTT
- TRBJ2-1 - TRBV19 CASSMRSTGNEQFF TGTGCCAGTAGTATGAGATCCACCGGCAATGAGCAGTTCTTC
- TRBJ2-7 - TRBV6-5 CASRADRSSYEQYF TGTGCCAGCAGAGCCGACAGGAGCTCCTACGAGCAGTACTTC
- TRBJ2-3 - TRBV7-9 CASSLAPGVSTDTQYF TGTGCCAGCAGCTTAGCTCCAGGGGTTAGCACAGATACGCAGTATTTT
- TRBJ1-1 - TRBV28 CASSPIERQSSSAFF TGTGCCAGCAGTCCCATCGAACGACAGTCGAGCAGCGCTTTCTTT
TRBD2 TRBJ2-3 - TRBV5-1 CASSQSGTSGSPDTQYF TGCGCCAGCAGCCAATCCGGGACTAGCGGGAGCCCAGATACGCAGTATTTT
TRBD1 TRBJ1-5 - TRBV19 CASSIGGGAHQPQHF TGTGCCAGTAGTATTGGAGGGGGCGCCCATCAGCCCCAGCATTTT
TRBD1 TRBJ1-2 few TRBV11-2 CASTTAGTGGFGYTF TGTGCCAGCACCACAGCCGGGACAGGGGGTTTCGGCTACACCTTC
- TRBJ1-5 - TRBV27 CASSWGGYSNQPQHF TGTGCCAGCAGTTGGGGGGGCTACAGCAATCAGCCCCAGCATTTT
TRBD2 TRBJ2-1 - TRBV6-5 CASSLTSPSYNEQFF TGTGCCAGCAGTCTGACTAGCCCCTCCTACAATGAGCAGTTCTTC
- TRBJ2-7 few TRBV29-1 CSVAADRFNEQYF TGCAGCGTTGCGGCAGACAGGTTCAACGAGCAGTACTTC
TRBD1 TRBJ2-3 - TRBV5-5 CASKDRSTDTQYF TGTGCCAGCAAGGACAGGAGCACAGATACGCAGTATTTT
- TRBJ1-5 - TRBV6-5 CASSSSRDQPQHF TGTGCCAGCAGTTCCTCACGAGATCAGCCCCAGCATTTT
TRBD1 TRBJ2-3 - TRBV29-1 CSANRGRDTQYF TGCAGCGCTAACAGGGGGCGGGATACGCAGTATTTT
- TRBJ2-1 - TRBV5-8 CASSLSTAPYNEQFF TGTGCCAGCAGCTTGAGTACTGCACCCTACAATGAGCAGTTCTTC
TRBD1 TRBJ1-4 - TRBV18 CASSTDRALGGLFF TGTGCCAGCTCAACGGACAGGGCGCTTGGTGGGCTGTTTTTT
- TRBJ1-2 - TRBV5-4 CASSVPGDSSHYGYTF TGTGCCAGCAGCGTACCAGGGGATAGTAGTCACTATGGCTACACCTTC
TRBD2 TRBJ2-2 - TRBV29-1 CSVASGTSHSNTGELFF TGCAGCGTCGCATCCGGGACTAGCCATTCGAACACCGGGGAGCTGTTTTTT
- TRBJ2-5 - TRBV13 CASSFRTGEETQYF TGTGCCAGCAGCTTTCGTACCGGGGAGGAGACCCAGTACTTC
TRBD2 TRBJ2-4 - TRBV3-1/TRBV3-2 CASSQTTSGRNIQYF TGTGCCAGCAGCCAGACGACTAGCGGGAGGAACATTCAGTACTTC
TRBD1 TRBJ1-2 few TRBV25-1 CASTPLTGYYGYTF TGTGCCTCTACTCCTTTGACAGGGTACTATGGCTACACCTTC